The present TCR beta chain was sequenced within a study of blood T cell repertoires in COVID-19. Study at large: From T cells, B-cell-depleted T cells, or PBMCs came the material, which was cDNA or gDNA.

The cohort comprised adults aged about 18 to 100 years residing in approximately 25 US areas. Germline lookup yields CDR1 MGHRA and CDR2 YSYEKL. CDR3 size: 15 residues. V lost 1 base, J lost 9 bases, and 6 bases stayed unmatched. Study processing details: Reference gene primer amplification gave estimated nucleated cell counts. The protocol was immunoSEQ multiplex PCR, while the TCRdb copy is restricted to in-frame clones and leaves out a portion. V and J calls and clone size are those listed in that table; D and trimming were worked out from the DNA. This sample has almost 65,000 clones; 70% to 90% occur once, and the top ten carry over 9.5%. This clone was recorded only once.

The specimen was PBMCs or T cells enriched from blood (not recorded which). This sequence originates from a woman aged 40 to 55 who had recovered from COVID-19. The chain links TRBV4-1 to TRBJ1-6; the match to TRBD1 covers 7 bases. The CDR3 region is CASSQVGQGVSPLHF. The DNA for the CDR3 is TGCGCCAGCAGCCAAGTAGGCCAGGGGGTTTCACCCCTCCACTTT.